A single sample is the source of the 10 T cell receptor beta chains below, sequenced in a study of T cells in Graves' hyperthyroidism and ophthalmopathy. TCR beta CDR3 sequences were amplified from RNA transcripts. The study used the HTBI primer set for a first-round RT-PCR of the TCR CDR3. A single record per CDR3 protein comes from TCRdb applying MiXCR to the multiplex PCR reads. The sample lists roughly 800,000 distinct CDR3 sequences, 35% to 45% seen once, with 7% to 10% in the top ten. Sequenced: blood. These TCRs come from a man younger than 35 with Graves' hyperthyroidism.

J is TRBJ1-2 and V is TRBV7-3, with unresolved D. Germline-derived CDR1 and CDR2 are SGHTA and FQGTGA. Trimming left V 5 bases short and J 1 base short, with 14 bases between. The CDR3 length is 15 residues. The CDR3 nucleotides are TGTGCCAGCAGCCTGGGCTCGGGGATTAACTATGGCTACACCTTC. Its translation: CASSLGSGINYGYTF.

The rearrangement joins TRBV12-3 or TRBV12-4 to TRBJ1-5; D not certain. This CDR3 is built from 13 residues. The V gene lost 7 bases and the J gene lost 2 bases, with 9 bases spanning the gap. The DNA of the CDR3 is TGTGCCAGCACTCCTGCTGGCAATCAGCCCCAGCATTTT. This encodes CASTPAGNQPQHF.

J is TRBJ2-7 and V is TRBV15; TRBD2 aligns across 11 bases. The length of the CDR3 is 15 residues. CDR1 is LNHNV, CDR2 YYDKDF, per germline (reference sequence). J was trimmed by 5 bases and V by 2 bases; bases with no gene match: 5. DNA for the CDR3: TGTGCCACCAGCAGAAGGACTAGCGGGCCCCACGAGCAGTACTTC. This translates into CATSRRTSGPHEQYF.

CDR3 loop: CASSGYSGGQETQYF. The CDR3 DNA reads TGCGCCAGCAGCGGGTATAGCGGGGGCCAAGAGACCCAGTACTTC. The chain recombines TRBV5-1 with TRBJ2-5, with 9 bases identical to TRBD2. From germline, CDR1 is SGHRS and CDR2 YFSETQ. The CDR3 runs 15 residues. Losses at the gene ends were 4 bases for V and 1 base for J; bases not matched to a gene: 5.

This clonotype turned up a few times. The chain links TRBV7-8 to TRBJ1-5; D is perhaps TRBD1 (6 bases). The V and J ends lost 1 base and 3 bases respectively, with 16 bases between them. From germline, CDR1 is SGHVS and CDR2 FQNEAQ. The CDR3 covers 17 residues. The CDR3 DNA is TGTGCCAGCAGCTTAGAATTGGGGGCTTTTCCCAATCAGCCCCAGCATTTT. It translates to CASSLELGAFPNQPQHF.

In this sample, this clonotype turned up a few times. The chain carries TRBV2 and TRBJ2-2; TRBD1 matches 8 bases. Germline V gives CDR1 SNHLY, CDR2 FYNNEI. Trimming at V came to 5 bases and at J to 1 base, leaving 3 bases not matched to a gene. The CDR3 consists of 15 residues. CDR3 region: CASSWDRKNTGELFF. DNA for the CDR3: TGTGCCAGCAGTTGGGACAGGAAGAACACCGGGGAGCTGTTTTTT. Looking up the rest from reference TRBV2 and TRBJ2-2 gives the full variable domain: EPEVTQTPSHQVTQMGQEVILRCVPISNHLYFYWYRQILGQKVEFLVSFYNNEISEKSEIFDDQFSVERPDGSNFTLKIRSTKLEDSAMYFCASSWDRKNTGELFFGEGSRLTVL.

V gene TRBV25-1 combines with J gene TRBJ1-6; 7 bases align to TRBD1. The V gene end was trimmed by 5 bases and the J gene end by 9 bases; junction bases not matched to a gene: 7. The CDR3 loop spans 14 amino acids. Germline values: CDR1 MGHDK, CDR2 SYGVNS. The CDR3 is CASSPGGTGSPLHF. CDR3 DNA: TGTGCCAGCAGTCCAGGGGGTACAGGTTCACCCCTCCACTTT.

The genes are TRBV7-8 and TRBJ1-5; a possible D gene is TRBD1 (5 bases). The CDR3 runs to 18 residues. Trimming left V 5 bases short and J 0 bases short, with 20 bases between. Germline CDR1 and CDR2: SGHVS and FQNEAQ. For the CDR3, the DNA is TGTGCCAGCAGCCGCGGGCGGGGGTCGGGGTATAGCAATCAGCCCCAGCATTTT. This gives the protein CASSRGRGSGYSNQPQHF.

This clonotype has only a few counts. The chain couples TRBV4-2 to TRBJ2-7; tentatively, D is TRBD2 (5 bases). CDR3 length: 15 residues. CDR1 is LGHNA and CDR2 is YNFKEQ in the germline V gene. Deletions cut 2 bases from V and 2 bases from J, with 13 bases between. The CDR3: CASSQRAGDPYEQYF. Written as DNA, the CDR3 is TGTGCCAGCAGCCAAAGAGCCGGGGATCCCTACGAGCAGTACTTC.

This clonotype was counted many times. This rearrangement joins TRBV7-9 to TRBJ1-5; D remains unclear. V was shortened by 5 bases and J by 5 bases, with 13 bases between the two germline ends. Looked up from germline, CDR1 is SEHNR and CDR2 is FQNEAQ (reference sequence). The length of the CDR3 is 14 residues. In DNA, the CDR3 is TGTGCCAGCAGCATCTCAGAGGCAGATCAGCCCCAGCATTTT. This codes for CASSISEADQPQHF.